This T cell receptor (beta chain) was found in a study of blood T cell repertoires in COVID-19. This clone was seen once. Clones were sequenced by immunoSEQ multiplex PCR, and TCRdb holds only the in-frame ones, with some missing. Of about 88,000 clones listed, over 75% are singletons. The CDR3 has 14 amino acids. V lost 6 bases to trimming and J lost 0 bases, with 10 bases between them. Germline CDR1 LNHDA, CDR2 SQIVND (reference sequence). The genes are TRBV19 and TRBJ2-3; the D is unclear. The sequenced material came from peripheral blood. The sequence derives from a woman between 65 and 79 years old with acute or convalescent COVID-19. The CDR3 protein is CASRTYASTDTQYF. The CDR3 DNA is TGTGCCAGTAGGACATATGCTAGCACAGATACGCAGTATTTT.